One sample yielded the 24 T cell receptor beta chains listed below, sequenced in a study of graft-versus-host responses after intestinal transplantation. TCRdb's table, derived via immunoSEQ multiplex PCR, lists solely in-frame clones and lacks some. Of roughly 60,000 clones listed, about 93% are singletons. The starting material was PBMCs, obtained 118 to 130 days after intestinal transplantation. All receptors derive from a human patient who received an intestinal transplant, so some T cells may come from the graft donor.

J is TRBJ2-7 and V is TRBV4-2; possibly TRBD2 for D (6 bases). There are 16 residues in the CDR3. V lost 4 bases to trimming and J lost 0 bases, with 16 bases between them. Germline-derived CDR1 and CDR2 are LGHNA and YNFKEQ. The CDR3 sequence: CASSPGRDFSSYEQYF. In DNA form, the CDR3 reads TGTGCCAGCAGCCCGGGCCGGGACTTCAGCTCCTACGAGCAGTACTTC.

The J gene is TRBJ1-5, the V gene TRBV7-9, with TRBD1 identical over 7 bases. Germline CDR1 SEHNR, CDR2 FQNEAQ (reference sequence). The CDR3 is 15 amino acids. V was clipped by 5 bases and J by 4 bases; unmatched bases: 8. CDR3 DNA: TGTGCCAGCAGCCAGATAGGGGGCCTTAATCAGCCCCAGCATTTT. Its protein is CASSQIGGLNQPQHF.

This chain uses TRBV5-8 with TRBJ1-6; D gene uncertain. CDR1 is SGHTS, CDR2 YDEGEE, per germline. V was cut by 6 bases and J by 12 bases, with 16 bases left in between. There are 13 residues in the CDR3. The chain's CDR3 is CASTSGGRRPLHF. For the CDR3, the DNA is TGTGCCAGCACCTCAGGAGGGCGGAGACCCCTCCACTTT.

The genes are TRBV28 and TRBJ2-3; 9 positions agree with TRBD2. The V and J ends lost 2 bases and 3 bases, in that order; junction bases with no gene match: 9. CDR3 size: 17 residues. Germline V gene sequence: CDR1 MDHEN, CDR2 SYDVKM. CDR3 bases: TGTGCCAGCAGTTTAGGGCGGGAGGGCCTAATGACAGATACGCAGTATTTT. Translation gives CASSLGREGLMTDTQYF.

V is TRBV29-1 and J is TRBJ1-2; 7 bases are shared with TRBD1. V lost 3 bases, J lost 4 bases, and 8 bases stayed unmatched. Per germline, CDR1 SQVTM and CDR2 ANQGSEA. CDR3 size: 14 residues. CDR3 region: CSVDKLTGSYGYTF. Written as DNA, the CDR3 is TGCAGCGTTGATAAGTTGACAGGGAGCTATGGCTACACCTTC.

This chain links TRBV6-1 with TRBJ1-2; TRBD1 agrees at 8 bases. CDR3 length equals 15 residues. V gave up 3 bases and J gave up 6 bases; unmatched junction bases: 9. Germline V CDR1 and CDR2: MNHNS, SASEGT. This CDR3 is CASSDPGGGRDGYTF. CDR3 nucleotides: TGTGCCAGCAGTGACCCAGGGGGCGGAAGGGATGGCTACACCTTC.

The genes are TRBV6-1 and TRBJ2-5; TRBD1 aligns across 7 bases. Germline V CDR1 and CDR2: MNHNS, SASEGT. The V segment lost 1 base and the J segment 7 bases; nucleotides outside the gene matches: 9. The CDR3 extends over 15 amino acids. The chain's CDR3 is CASSEEVGGAGTQYF. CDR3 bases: TGTGCCAGCAGTGAAGAAGTAGGGGGCGCGGGGACCCAGTACTTC.

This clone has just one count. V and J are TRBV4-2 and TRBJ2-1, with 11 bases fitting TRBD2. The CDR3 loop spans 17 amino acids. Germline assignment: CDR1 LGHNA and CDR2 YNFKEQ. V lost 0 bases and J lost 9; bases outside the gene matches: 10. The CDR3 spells CASSQEPIAGGPGEQFF. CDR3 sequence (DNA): TGTGCCAGCAGCCAAGAACCGATAGCGGGAGGGCCGGGTGAGCAGTTCTTC.

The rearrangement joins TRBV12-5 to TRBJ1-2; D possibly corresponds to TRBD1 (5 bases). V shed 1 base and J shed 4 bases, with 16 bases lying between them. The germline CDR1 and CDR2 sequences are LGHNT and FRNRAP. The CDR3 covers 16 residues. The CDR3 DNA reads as TGTGCTAGTGGTTTGGGGCTGAGGGGCCGTCTCTATGGCTACACCTTC. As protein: CASGLGLRGRLYGYTF.

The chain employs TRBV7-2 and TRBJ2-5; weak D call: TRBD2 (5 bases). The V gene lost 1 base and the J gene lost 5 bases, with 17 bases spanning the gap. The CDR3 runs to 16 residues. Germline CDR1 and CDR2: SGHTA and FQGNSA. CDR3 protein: CASSLDPSWGGETQYF. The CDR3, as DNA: TGTGCCAGCAGCTTAGATCCTAGCTGGGGTGGTGAGACCCAGTACTTC.

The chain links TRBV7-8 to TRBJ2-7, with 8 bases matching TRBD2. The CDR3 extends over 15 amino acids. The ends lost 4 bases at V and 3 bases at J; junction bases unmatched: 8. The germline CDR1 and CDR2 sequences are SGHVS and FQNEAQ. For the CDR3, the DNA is TGTGCCAGCAGCTCCCTAGCGGGTGGGGGCTACGAGCAGTACTTC. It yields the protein CASSSLAGGGYEQYF.

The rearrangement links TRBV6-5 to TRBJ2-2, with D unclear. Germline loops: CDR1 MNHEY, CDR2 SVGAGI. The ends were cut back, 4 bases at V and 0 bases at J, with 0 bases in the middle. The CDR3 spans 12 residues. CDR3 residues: CASSSNTGELFF. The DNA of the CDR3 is TGTGCCAGCAGTTCGAACACCGGGGAGCTGTTTTTT.

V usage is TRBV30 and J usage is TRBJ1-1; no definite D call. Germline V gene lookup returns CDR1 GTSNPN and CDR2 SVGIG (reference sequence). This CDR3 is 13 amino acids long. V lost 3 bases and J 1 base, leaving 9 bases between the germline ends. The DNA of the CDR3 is TGTGCCTGGAGAGGACGGGCGAACACTGAAGCTTTCTTT. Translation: CAWRGRANTEAFF.

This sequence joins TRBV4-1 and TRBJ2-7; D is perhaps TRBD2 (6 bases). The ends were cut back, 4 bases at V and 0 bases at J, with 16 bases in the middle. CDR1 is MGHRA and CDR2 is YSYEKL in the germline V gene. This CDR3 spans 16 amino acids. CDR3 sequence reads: CASSRPSAGSSYEQYF. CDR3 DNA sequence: TGCGCCAGCAGCCGCCCTTCTGCGGGGAGCTCCTACGAGCAGTACTTC.

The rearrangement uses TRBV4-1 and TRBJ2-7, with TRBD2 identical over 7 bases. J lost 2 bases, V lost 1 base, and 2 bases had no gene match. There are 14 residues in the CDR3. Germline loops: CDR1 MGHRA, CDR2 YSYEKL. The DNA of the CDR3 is TGCGCCAGCAGCCAAGGGGAGGGTACCTACGAGCAGTACTTC. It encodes CASSQGEGTYEQYF.

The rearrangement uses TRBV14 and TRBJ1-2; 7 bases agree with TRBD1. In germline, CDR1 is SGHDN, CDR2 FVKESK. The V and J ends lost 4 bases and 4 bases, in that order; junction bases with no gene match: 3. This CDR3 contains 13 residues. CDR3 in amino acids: CASSLQGTYGYTF. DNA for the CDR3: TGTGCCAGCAGCCTACAGGGGACCTATGGCTACACCTTC.

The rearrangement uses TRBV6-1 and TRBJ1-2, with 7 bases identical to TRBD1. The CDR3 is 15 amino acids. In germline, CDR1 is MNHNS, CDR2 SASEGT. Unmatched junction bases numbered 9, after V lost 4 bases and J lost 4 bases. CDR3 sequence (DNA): TGTGCCAGCAGTGGGTTCCGGACAGGTATCTATGGCTACACCTTC. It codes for CASSGFRTGIYGYTF.

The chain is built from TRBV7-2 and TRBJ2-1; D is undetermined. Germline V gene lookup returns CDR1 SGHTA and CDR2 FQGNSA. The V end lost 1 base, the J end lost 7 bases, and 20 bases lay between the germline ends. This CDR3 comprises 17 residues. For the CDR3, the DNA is TGTGCCAGCAGCTTAGGAGGCAGAAGCTCCTTTGGGAATGAGCAGTTCTTC. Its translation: CASSLGGRSSFGNEQFF.

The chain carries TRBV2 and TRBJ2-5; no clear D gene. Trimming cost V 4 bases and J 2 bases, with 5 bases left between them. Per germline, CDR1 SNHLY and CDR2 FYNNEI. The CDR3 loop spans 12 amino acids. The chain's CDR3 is CASSALQETQYF. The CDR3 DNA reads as TGTGCCAGCAGTGCGTTACAAGAGACCCAGTACTTC.

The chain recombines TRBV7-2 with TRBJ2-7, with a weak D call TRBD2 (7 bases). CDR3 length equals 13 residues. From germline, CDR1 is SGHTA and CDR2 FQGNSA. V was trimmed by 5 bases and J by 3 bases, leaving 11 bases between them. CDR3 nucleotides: TGTGCCAGCAGCCACAGGGAGGGCTACGAGCAGTACTTC. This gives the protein CASSHREGYEQYF.

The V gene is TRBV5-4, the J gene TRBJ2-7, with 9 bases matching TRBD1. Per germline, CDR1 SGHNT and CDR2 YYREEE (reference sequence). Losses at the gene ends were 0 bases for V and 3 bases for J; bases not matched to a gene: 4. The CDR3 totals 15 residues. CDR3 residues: CASSLDRGPYYEQYF. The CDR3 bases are TGTGCCAGCAGCTTGGACAGGGGGCCCTACTACGAGCAGTACTTC.

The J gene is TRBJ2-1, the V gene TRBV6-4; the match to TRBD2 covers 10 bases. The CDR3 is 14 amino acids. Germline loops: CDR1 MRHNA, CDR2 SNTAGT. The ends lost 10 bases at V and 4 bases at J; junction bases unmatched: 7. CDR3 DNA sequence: TGTGCCACCTCAAGACTAGCGGGTTACAATGAGCAGTTCTTC. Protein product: CATSRLAGYNEQFF.

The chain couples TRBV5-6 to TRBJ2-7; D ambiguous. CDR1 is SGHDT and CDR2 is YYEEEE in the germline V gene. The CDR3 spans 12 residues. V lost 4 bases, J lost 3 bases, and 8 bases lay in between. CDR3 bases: TGTGCCAGCAGCGTGGACCGCTACGAGCAGTACTTC. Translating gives CASSVDRYEQYF.

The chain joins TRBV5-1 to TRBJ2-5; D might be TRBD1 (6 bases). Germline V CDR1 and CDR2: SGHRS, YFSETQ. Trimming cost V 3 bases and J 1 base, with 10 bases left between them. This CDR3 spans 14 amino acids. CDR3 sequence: CASSSQGPQETQYF. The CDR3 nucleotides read TGCGCCAGCAGCTCACAGGGTCCCCAAGAGACCCAGTACTTC. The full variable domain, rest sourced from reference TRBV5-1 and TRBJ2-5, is KAGVTQTPRYLIKTRGQQVTLSCSPISGHRSVSWYQQTPGQGLQFLFEYFSETQRNKGNFPGRFSGRQFSNSRSEMNVSTLELGDSALYLCASSSQGPQETQYFGPGTRLLVL.